Sequencing of this TCR beta chain was carried out in a study of OX40 agonist ivuxolimab in advanced cancers. Findings and caveats of the study: On average, CD8+ T cells had more expanded clones than CD4+.

Regarding this clone: Its target is not known. Other nucleotide sequences in the sample specify the same CDR3.

Repertoires were generated with immunoSEQ multiplex PCR, while TCRdb's copy carries only in-frame clones and drops some. The data contain tens of thousands of clones, roughly 88% of them singletons. Patients with autoimmune history or systemic immunosuppression were excluded. Germline V gene data show CDR1 as SNHLY and CDR2 as FYNNEI. The CDR3 spans 13 residues. V lost 4 bases, J lost 2 bases, and 8 bases lay in between. The clonotype comes from an adult with an advanced solid tumor such as melanoma, head and neck, liver or kidney cancer. The chain employs TRBV2 and TRBJ1-2, with D perhaps matching TRBD1 (6 bases). The sample here was CD4+ or CD8+ T cells sorted from blood, taken in a trial of the OX40 agonist ivuxolimab. This CDR3 is CASSVTGNYGYTF. As DNA, the CDR3 is TGTGCCAGCAGTGTTACAGGGAACTATGGCTACACCTTC.